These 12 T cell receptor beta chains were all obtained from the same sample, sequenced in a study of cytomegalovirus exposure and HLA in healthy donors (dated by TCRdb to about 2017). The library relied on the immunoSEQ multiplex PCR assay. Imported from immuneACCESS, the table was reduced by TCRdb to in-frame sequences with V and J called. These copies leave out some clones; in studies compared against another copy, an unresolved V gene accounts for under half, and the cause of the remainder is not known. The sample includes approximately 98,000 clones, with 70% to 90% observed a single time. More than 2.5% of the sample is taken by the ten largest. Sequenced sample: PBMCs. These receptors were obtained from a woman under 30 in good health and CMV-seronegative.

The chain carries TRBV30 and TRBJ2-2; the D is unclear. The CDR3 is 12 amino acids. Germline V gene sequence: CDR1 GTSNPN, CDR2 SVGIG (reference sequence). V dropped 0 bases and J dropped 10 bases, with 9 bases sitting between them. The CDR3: CAWSVIQLELFF. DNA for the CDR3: TGTGCCTGGAGTGTCATCCAATTGGAGCTGTTTTTT.

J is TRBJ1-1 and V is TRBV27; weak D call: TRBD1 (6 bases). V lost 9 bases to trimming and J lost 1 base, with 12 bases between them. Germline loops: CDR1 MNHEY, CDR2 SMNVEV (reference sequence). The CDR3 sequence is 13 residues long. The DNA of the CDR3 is TGTGCCAGGGCACCGGGACAGAACACTGAAGCTTTCTTT. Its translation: CARAPGQNTEAFF.

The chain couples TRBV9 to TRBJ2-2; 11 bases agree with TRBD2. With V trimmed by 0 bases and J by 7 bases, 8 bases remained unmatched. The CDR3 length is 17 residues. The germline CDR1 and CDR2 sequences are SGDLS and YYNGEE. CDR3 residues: CASSVGGLAEHGGELFF. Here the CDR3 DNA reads TGTGCCAGCAGCGTAGGGGGACTAGCGGAACACGGCGGGGAGCTGTTTTTT. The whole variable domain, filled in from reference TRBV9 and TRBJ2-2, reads DSGVTQTPKHLITATGQRVTLRCSPRSGDLSVYWYQQSLDQGLQFLIQYYNGEERAKGNILERFSAQQFPDLHSELNLSSLELGDSALYFCASSVGGLAEHGGELFFGEGSRLTVL.

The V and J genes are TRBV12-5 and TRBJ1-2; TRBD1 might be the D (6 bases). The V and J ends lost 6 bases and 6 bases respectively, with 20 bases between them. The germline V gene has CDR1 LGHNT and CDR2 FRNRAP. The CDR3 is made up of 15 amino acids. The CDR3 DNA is TGTGCTAGTGGCCCCACACAGGGTTTGTTCCATGGCTACACCTTC. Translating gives CASGPTQGLFHGYTF.

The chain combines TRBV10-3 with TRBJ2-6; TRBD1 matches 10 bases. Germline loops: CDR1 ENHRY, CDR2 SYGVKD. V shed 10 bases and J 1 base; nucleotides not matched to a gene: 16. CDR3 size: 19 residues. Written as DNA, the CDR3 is TGTGCCACCCCCCGACATATAGGACAGGGGGGGTCTGGGGCCAACGTCCTGACTTTC. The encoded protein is CATPRHIGQGGSGANVLTF.

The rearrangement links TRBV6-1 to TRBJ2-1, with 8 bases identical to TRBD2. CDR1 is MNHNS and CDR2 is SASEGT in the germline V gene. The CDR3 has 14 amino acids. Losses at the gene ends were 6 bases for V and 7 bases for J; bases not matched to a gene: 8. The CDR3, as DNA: TGTGCCAGCAGCCCGGGGGGGCCTTTGAATGAGCAGTTCTTC. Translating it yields CASSPGGPLNEQFF.

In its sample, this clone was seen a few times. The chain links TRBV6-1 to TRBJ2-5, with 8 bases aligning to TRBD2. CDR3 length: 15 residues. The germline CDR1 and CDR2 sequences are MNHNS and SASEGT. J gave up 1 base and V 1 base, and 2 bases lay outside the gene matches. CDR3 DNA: TGTGCCAGCAGTGAAGTCGGGGGGGGCCAAGAGACCCAGTACTTC. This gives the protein CASSEVGGGQETQYF.

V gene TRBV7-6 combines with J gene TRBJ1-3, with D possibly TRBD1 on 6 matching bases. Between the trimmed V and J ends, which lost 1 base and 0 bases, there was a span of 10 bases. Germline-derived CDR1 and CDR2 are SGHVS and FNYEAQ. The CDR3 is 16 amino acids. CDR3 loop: CASSLEQGISGNTIYF. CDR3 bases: TGTGCCAGCAGCTTAGAACAGGGCATCTCTGGAAACACCATATATTTT.

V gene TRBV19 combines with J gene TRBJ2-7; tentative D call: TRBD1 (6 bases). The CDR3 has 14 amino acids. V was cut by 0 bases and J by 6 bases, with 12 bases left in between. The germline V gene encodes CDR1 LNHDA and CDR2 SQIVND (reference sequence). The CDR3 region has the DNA TGTGCCAGTAGTATAGAGGCAGGGGCGGGCGAGCAGTACTTC. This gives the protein CASSIEAGAGEQYF.

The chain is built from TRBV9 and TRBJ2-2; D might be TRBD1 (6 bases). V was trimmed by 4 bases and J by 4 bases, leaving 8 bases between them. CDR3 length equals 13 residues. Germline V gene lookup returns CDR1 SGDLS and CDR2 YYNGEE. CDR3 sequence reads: CASSRTVTGELFF. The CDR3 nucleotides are TGTGCCAGCAGCCGGACAGTCACCGGGGAGCTGTTTTTT.

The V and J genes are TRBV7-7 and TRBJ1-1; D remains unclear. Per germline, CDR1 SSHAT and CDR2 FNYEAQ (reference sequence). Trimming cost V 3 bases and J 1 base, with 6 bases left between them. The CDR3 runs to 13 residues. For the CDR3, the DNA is TGTGCCAGCAGCTTGGGCAGGAACACTGAAGCTTTCTTT. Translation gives CASSLGRNTEAFF.

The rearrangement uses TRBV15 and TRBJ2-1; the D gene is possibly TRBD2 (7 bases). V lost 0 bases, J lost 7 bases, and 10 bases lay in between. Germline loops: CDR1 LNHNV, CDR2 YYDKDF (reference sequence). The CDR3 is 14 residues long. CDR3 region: CATSREGGHNEQFF. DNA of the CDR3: TGTGCCACCAGCAGAGAGGGGGGGCATAATGAGCAGTTCTTC.